These 28 T cell receptor beta chains originate from one sample sequenced in a study of CD8+CD57+ T cells in acquired aplastic anemia. Genomic DNA served as template for TCR beta VDJ and CDR3 profiling. TCRdb re-analysed the reads in MiXCR, keeping a single row per CDR3 protein. The sample has 180,000 or so distinct CDR3 sequences, about 60% seen once. Selection for sequencing was limited to patients who had shown CD8+CD57+ cell expansion by flow cytometry. The specimen was sorted CD4+, CD8+, or CD8+CD57+ T cells (not recorded which) from PBMCs. The receptors were gathered from a human donor with aplastic anemia.

A word on this clonotype: A junction boundary mismatches the germline segment, possibly from a read error. This rearrangement joins TRBV24-1 to TRBJ2-2; 10 nucleotides align to TRBD1. The CDR3 consists of 13 residues. Germline V lookup: CDR1 KGHDR, CDR2 SFDVKD. CDR3 bases: TGCCGGGACAGGGGTCTGAACACCGGGGAGCTGTTTTTT. Translation: CRDRGLNTGELFF.

V gene TRBV2 combines with J gene TRBJ2-3, with D possibly matching TRBD2 (5 bases). The CDR3 contains 14 residues. Trimming removed 5 bases at V and 4 bases at J, with 13 bases between. Germline CDR1 SNHLY, CDR2 FYNNEI. CDR3 nucleotide sequence: TGTGCCAGCAGTCCCGGGATCTTCGCAGATACGCAGTATTTT. As protein: CASSPGIFADTQYF. Using reference TRBV2 and TRBJ2-3 for the parts outside the CDR3, the full variable domain is EPEVTQTPSHQVTQMGQEVILRCVPISNHLYFYWYRQILGQKVEFLVSFYNNEISEKSEIFDDQFSVERPDGSNFTLKIRSTKLEDSAMYFCASSPGIFADTQYFGPGTRLTVL.

The chain couples TRBV6-1 to TRBJ2-2; TRBD1 aligns across 7 bases. This CDR3 region has 15 residues. V lost 5 bases and J lost 4; bases outside the gene matches: 7. CDR1 and CDR2 from the germline V gene are MNHNS and SASEGT. CDR3 coding DNA: TGTGCCAGCAGTCGTAGGGGGCCGGTCACCGGGGAGCTGTTTTTT. Protein sequence: CASSRRGPVTGELFF.

For this clonotype: One end of the junction varies from germline; a read error may be responsible. The chain carries TRBV24-1 and TRBJ1-2; D gene unclear. CDR3 length: 13 amino acids. Per germline, CDR1 KGHDR and CDR2 SFDVKD. In DNA form, the CDR3 reads TGTGCCAGCAGTCATGACGCTAACTATGGCTACACTTTC. Encoded protein: CASSHDANYGYTF.

This clonotype was found many times. This chain connects TRBV10-3 to TRBJ2-3, with a tentative D call TRBD1 (6 bases). The CDR3 has 15 amino acids. The V end was cut by 10 bases, the J end by 0 bases, with 17 bases between. Germline CDR1 reads ENHRY; CDR2 reads SYGVKD. The DNA for the CDR3 is TGTGCCACCAGGGCAGGGGTCTTTAGCACAGATACGCAGTATTTT. Its translation: CATRAGVFSTDTQYF.

This clonotype was seen a single time. V and J are TRBV6-5 and TRBJ2-7; 11 bases match TRBD2. CDR3 length equals 17 residues. Per germline, CDR1 MNHEY and CDR2 SVGAGI. Trimming took 2 bases from V and 1 from J; bases not matched to a gene: 7. The chain's CDR3 is CASSYAWGTSGSYEQYF. CDR3 in DNA: TGTGCCAGCAGTTACGCCTGGGGGACTAGCGGTTCCTACGAGCAGTACTTC.

DNA for the CDR3: TGTGCCAGCAGCGCACAGGGAGTCAGCACTGAAGCTTTCTTT. Encoded protein: CASSAQGVSTEAFF. The V gene is TRBV9, the J gene TRBJ1-1; a weak D match, TRBD1 (6 bases). CDR1 SGDLS and CDR2 YYNGEE come from the germline V gene. This CDR3 is 14 amino acids long. V was shortened by 3 bases and J by 4 bases, with 13 bases between the two germline ends.

This clonotype was seen ten or more times. This chain joins TRBV6-1 and TRBJ1-1; no firm D call. The germline V gene encodes CDR1 MNHNS and CDR2 SASEGT. There are 10 residues in the CDR3. The V gene lost 7 bases and the J gene lost 3 bases, with 3 bases spanning the gap. The CDR3 here is CASMYTEAFF. Written as DNA, the CDR3 is TGTGCCAGCATGTACACTGAAGCTTTCTTT.

This chain links TRBV29-1 with TRBJ2-1, with D hard to call. Germline CDR1 is SQVTM and CDR2 is ANQGSEA. The CDR3 runs 14 residues. V lost 3 bases to trimming and J lost 3 bases, with 12 bases between them. The CDR3 loop reads CSVEVHYRYNEQFF. The CDR3 DNA is TGCAGCGTTGAGGTACACTACCGCTACAATGAGCAGTTCTTC.

This clonotype has at least ten counts. The chain carries TRBV7-6 and TRBJ2-7; 9 bases are shared with TRBD2. V dropped 4 bases and J dropped 0; count of bases not matched to a gene: 4. Germline CDR1 SGHVS, CDR2 FNYEAQ. The CDR3 is made up of 15 amino acids. CDR3 in DNA: TGTGCCAGCAGCTCCTTAGCGGGGGCCTCCTACGAGCAGTACTTC. It translates to CASSSLAGASYEQYF.

The chain employs TRBV25-1 and TRBJ1-3; D not certain. This CDR3 is 16 amino acids long. Trimming took off 6 bases at V and 0 bases at J, with 15 bases between the two ends. The germline V gene encodes CDR1 MGHDK and CDR2 SYGVNS. The CDR3 bases are TGTGCCAGCAGGGGGTTTAGGTTAATCTCTGGAAACACCATATATTTT. It yields the protein CASRGFRLISGNTIYF.

The V gene is TRBV19, the J gene TRBJ1-3; D uncertain. Between the trimmed V and J ends, which lost 7 bases and 2 bases, there was a span of 9 bases. From germline, CDR1 is LNHDA and CDR2 SQIVND (reference sequence). CDR3 length: 13 residues. CDR3 in DNA: TGTGCCAGTATCGATCATGCTGGAAACACCATATATTTT. Amino acid sequence: CASIDHAGNTIYF.

This clonotype was seen just once. This chain links TRBV7-9 with TRBJ2-3, with D perhaps matching TRBD2 (6 bases). Deletions cut 8 bases from V and 2 bases from J, with 17 bases between. The CDR3 totals 15 residues. Germline values: CDR1 SEHNR, CDR2 FQNEAQ (reference sequence). CDR3 sequence (DNA): TGTGCCAGCGGGTTTAGCGGAAGATACACAGATACGCAGTATTTT. Amino acid sequence: CASGFSGRYTDTQYF.

V gene TRBV2 combines with J gene TRBJ1-5; D may be TRBD1 (5 bases). This CDR3 spans 13 amino acids. V dropped 9 bases and J dropped 6 bases, with 15 bases sitting between them. Germline V lookup: CDR1 SNHLY, CDR2 FYNNEI. This CDR3 reads CASHVGEGQPQHF. CDR3 sequence (DNA): TGTGCCAGTCACGTGGGGGAGGGTCAGCCCCAGCATTTT.

The chain carries TRBV7-9 and TRBJ2-5; D may be TRBD2 (6 bases). CDR1 and CDR2 from the germline V gene are SEHNR and FQNEAQ (reference sequence). The ends were cut back, 7 bases at V and 5 bases at J, with 17 bases in the middle. The CDR3 totals 14 residues. DNA for the CDR3: TGTGCCAGCAACTGCCCGGGGACTGGGGAGACCCAGTACTTC. Amino acids: CASNCPGTGETQYF.

The chain uses TRBV4-3 and TRBJ2-7; D unclear. Germline CDR1 LGHNA, CDR2 YSLEER. V was pared by 1 base and J by 4 bases, with 14 bases between. There are 15 residues in the CDR3. The CDR3 DNA sequence: TGCGCCAGCAGCCAAGCACCCCTGGAGAGTTACGAGCAGTACTTC. Amino acids: CASSQAPLESYEQYF.

The CDR3 spells CAIGVAGGPETQYF. The CDR3 DNA sequence: TGTGCCATAGGGGTAGCGGGAGGGCCGGAGACCCAGTACTTC. The gene calls are TRBV10-3 and TRBJ2-7; TRBD2 matches 11 bases. The last part of the DNA fits TRBJ2-5 better; the J call may be wrong. This CDR3 has 14 amino acids. Germline assignment: CDR1 ENHRY and CDR2 SYGVKD.

V usage is TRBV11-2 and J usage is TRBJ2-1; 14 bases match TRBD2. The CDR3 length is 15 residues. Germline CDR1 is SGHAT and CDR2 is FQNNGV. Germline trimming cut 5 bases from V and 9 bases from J; bases unmatched to any gene: 6. The CDR3 DNA sequence: TGTGCCAGCAGCCAGACTAGCGGGAGGGCTTTTGAGCAGTTCTTC. Translation: CASSQTSGRAFEQFF.

This clonotype appeared many times. The rearrangement joins TRBV6-2 or TRBV6-3 to TRBJ2-7; 8 positions agree with TRBD1. CDR1 is MNHEY and CDR2 is SVGEGT in the germline V gene. Trimming at V came to 0 bases and at J to 4 bases, leaving 8 bases not matched to a gene. The CDR3 is 16 residues long. DNA of the CDR3: TGTGCCAGCAGTTACTCGACGGTACAGGGGGATTACGAGCAGTACTTC. It codes for CASSYSTVQGDYEQYF.

The gene calls are TRBV6-6 and TRBJ1-2, with D tentatively TRBD1 (6 bases). Germline V lookup: CDR1 MNHNY, CDR2 SVGAGI (reference sequence). The CDR3 contains 13 residues. V lost 7 bases and J 13 bases, leaving 22 bases between the germline ends. In nucleotides, the CDR3 is TGTGCCAGCACCGCCCTGACAGGAGCCCCTATCACCTTC. Residues: CASTALTGAPITF.

The CDR3 spells CASSYGQATMNTEAFF. In nucleotides, the CDR3 is TGTGCCAGCAGTTACGGGCAAGCCACGATGAACACTGAAGCTTTCTTT. The chain recombines TRBV6-5 with TRBJ1-1; no clear D gene. The CDR3 runs to 16 residues. CDR1 is MNHEY, CDR2 SVGAGI, per germline. V was clipped by 2 bases and J by 0 bases, with 13 bases between them.

The V and J genes are TRBV5-1 and TRBJ2-7, with D uncertain. This CDR3 is 12 amino acids long. V was pared by 3 bases and J by 5 bases, with 9 bases between. Germline V gene data show CDR1 as SGHRS and CDR2 as YFSETQ. DNA for the CDR3: TGCGCCAGCAGCTGGAGAGGCGACGAGCAGTACTTC. Translation: CASSWRGDEQYF.

This clonotype was found many times. The chain joins TRBV11-3 to TRBJ2-2; TRBD1 matches 7 bases. There are 15 residues in the CDR3. CDR1 is SGHNT, CDR2 YENEEA, per germline. After removal of 4 bases from V and 0 bases from J, the junction contained 2 bases not matched to a gene. CDR3 sequence reads: CASSSGTANTGELFF. The CDR3 nucleotides read TGTGCCAGCAGCTCAGGGACAGCGAACACCGGGGAGCTGTTTTTT.

The CDR3 loop reads CASPLRQVLNEKLFF. The CDR3 nucleotides read TGTGCCAGTCCCCTGAGACAGGTGCTGAATGAAAAACTGTTTTTT. The chain uses TRBV19 and TRBJ1-4; tentative D call: TRBD1 (6 bases). Trimming stripped 8 bases from V and 5 bases from J, with 18 bases between. The CDR3 runs to 15 residues. The germline V gene has CDR1 LNHDA and CDR2 SQIVND (reference sequence).

This chain uses TRBV7-8 with TRBJ2-3, with a possible D match to TRBD2 (5 bases). Trimming removed 5 bases from V and 4 bases from J, with 13 bases in between. Germline CDR1 reads SGHVS; CDR2 reads FQNEAQ. The CDR3 sequence is 14 residues long. The CDR3 sequence: CASSPNTRSDTQYF. CDR3 bases: TGTGCCAGCAGCCCCAACACTAGGTCAGATACGCAGTATTTT.

This clonotype was observed a handful of times. V and J are TRBV7-3 and TRBJ2-1; 7 nucleotides agree with TRBD1. J gave up 6 bases and V 5 bases, and 7 bases lay outside the gene matches. The CDR3 sequence is 14 residues long. Germline V gene lookup returns CDR1 SGHTA and CDR2 FQGTGA. The CDR3 DNA is TGTGCCAGCAGCCCCCGGCCAGGGGGCAATGAGCAGTTCTTC. Translating it yields CASSPRPGGNEQFF.

The chain couples TRBV10-3 to TRBJ1-1; D gene ambiguous. The germline CDR1 and CDR2 sequences are ENHRY and SYGVKD. V gave up 2 bases and J gave up 2 bases, with 12 bases separating them. The CDR3 covers 15 residues. This chain's CDR3 is CAISEPRPGNTEAFF. CDR3 DNA sequence: TGTGCCATCAGTGAGCCCCGGCCGGGAAACACTGAAGCTTTCTTT.

V is TRBV2 and J is TRBJ1-3; no definite D call. The CDR3 covers 14 residues. V lost 8 bases to trimming and J lost 0 bases, with 11 bases between them. CDR1 SNHLY and CDR2 FYNNEI come from the germline V gene. The DNA for the CDR3 is TGTGCCAGCGTAAAACAGATCTCTGGAAACACCATATATTTT. This codes for CASVKQISGNTIYF.